This T cell receptor beta chain was captured in a study of CD8 T cells in ankylosing spondylitis. About this clonotype itself: The antigen is unknown.

The study, taken as a whole, reports: Disease-associated clonotypes exhibited CD8+ identity and were relatively infrequent in peripheral blood. Previous work reported some of these motif variants in the synovial fluid and blood of reactive arthritis. Matched ankylosing spondylitis synovial fluid reportedly showed significant enrichment of disease-linked clones. One TCR beta motif, made up of fewer than 10 highly homologous variants, appeared characteristic of ankylosing spondylitis blood.

V lost 3 bases, J lost 4 bases, and 16 bases stayed unmatched. Germline CDR1 SGHRS, CDR2 YFSETQ. The CDR3 length is 18 residues. It was by quantitative 5'-RACE with molecular barcodes that TCR beta libraries were made. TCRdb recomputed calls from the 5' RACE reads with MiXCR, one row per CDR3 protein. The sample contains hundreds of thousands of distinct CDR3 sequences, roughly 26% of which appear only once. Input material: blood, either unsorted or a sorted T cell fraction (not recorded which). This sequence joins TRBV5-1 and TRBJ2-3; TRBD1 matches 8 bases. The receptor was derived from a male donor with ankylosing spondylitis. The CDR3, as DNA: TGCGCCAGCAGCTGGACAGGGACCCGCCTGCGTGGCGCAGATACGCAGTATTTT. Translated, it gives CASSWTGTRLRGADTQYF.